The TCR beta chain described here comes from a study of tumor and adjacent non-tumor tissue in lung cancer. Study in general: Stage I to III disease affected about nine men and roughly five women aged roughly 30 to 80. On average, productive TCRbeta reads reached some 4.2 million per sample.

Between the trimmed V and J ends, which lost 5 bases and 3 bases, there was a span of 7 bases. CDR1 is SGHNT and CDR2 is YENEEA in the germline V gene. CDR3 size: 12 residues. The library came from three nested PCR rounds adapted from ARM-PCR protocols. TCRdb reprocessed the multiplex PCR reads with MiXCR, giving one entry per CDR3 protein. Here the sample spans approximately 110,000 distinct CDR3 sequences, 60% to 80% being singletons. By proportion, this clonotype is medium-sized. This sample's RNA came from whole unsorted tissue. More than 3 cm separated this lung sample from the edge of the tumor. This sequence was found in a man aged 60 to 75 with non-small cell lung cancer. The sample consisted of distant non-tumor lung tissue. The chain joins TRBV11-3 to TRBJ2-5; D is unclear. The CDR3 DNA reads TGTGCCAGCAGCAGTTTGGAAGAGACCCAGTACTTC. Amino acids: CASSSLEETQYF.